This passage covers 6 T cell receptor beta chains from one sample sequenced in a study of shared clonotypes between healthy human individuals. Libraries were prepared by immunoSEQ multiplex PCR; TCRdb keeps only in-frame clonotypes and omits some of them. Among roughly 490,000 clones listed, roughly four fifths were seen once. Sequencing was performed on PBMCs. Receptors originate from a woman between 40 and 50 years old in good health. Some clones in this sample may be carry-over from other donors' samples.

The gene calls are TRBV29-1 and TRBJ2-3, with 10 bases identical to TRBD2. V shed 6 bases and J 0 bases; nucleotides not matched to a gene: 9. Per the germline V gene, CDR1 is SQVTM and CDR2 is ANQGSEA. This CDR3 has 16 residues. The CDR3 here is CSVTGLAGVSTDTQYF. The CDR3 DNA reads TGCAGCGTGACGGGGCTAGCGGGGGTGAGCACAGATACGCAGTATTTT.

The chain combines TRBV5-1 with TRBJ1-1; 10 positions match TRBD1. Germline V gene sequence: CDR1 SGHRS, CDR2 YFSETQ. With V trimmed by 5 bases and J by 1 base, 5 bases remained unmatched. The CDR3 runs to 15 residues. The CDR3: CASSGTGVGNTEAFF. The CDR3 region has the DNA TGCGCCAGCAGTGGGACAGGGGTTGGGAACACTGAAGCTTTCTTT.

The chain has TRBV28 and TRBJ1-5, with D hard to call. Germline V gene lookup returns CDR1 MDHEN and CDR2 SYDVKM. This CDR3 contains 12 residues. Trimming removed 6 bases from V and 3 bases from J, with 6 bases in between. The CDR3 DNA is TGTGCCAGCAGACAGTTCAATCAGCCCCAGCATTTT. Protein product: CASRQFNQPQHF. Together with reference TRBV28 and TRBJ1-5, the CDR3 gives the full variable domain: DVKVTQSSRYLVKRTGEKVFLECVQDMDHENMFWYRQDPGLGLRLIYFSYDVKMKEKGDIPEGYSVSREKKERFSLILESASTNQTSMYLCASRQFNQPQHFGDGTRLSIL.

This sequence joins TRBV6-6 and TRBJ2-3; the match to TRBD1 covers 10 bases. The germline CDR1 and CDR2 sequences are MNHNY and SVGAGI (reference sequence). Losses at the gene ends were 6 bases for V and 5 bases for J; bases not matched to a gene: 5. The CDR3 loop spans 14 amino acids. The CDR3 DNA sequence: TGTGCCAGCAGGCGACAGGGGGCAGAAGATACGCAGTATTTT. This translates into CASRRQGAEDTQYF.

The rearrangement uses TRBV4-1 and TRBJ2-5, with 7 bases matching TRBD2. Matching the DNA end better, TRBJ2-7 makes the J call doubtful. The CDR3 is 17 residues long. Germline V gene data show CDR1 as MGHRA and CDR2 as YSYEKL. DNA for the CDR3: TGCGCCAGCAGCCAAGAGCGGGTAGCGGGCTACTCCTACGAGCAGTACTTC. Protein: CASSQERVAGYSYEQYF.

The DNA of the CDR3 is TGTGCCAGCAGCCCCGACAGGAACTCCTACGAGCAGTACTTC. As protein: CASSPDRNSYEQYF. The rearrangement links TRBV11-3 to TRBJ2-7; maybe TRBD1 (6 bases). The V gene lost 5 bases and the J gene lost 0 bases, with 11 bases spanning the gap. This CDR3 is built from 14 residues. In germline, CDR1 is SGHNT, CDR2 YENEEA.